These T cell receptor beta chains were read from a single sample in a study of CD8 T cells in ankylosing spondylitis. TCRdb reanalysed the 5' RACE reads using MiXCR and keeps one entry per CDR3 protein. The sample yields 150,000 to 200,000 distinct CDR3 sequences, 10% to 15% seen once. The sample consisted of blood, either unsorted or a sorted T cell fraction (not recorded which). These receptors came from a female donor with ankylosing spondylitis or in good health (not recorded which). Each CDR3 is given with its conserved first and last residue. D genes are given only for firm matches. The size entry is marked missing in some rows and otherwise reads once, few, many or a size class.

d_call	clone_size	j_call	v_call	cdr3_aa	cdr3_nt
TRBD1	many	TRBJ2-2	TRBV28	CASSLVGQGYTGELFF	TGTGCCAGCAGTCTCGTGGGACAGGGCTACACCGGGGAGCTGTTTTTT
-	few	TRBJ2-1	TRBV24-1	CATSDLWGNEQFF	TGTGCCACCAGTGATCTCTGGGGTAATGAGCAGTTCTTC
-	few	TRBJ2-7	TRBV15	CATSSFGAYEQYF	TGTGCCACCAGCAGCTTTGGGGCCTACGAGCAGTACTTC
-	many	TRBJ2-3	TRBV5-1	CASSLRARGADTQYF	TGCGCCAGCAGCTTGCGGGCCCGGGGCGCAGATACGCAGTATTTT
TRBD2	many	TRBJ2-2	TRBV10-3	CAISDPRLAGNTGELFF	TGTGCCATCAGTGACCCACGATTAGCGGGCAACACCGGGGAGCTGTTTTTT
-	many	TRBJ1-5	TRBV5-6	CASSLAGGPDQPQHF	TGTGCCAGCAGCTTGGCCGGCGGCCCCGATCAGCCCCAGCATTTT
-	many	TRBJ1-2	TRBV7-2	CASSASRGNYGYTF	TGTGCCAGCAGCGCAAGCCGGGGAAACTATGGCTACACCTTC
-	-	TRBJ2-7	TRBV19	CASSPPGHKAYEQYF	TGTGCCAGTAGTCCACCGGGACATAAAGCCTACGAGCAGTACTTC
-	-	TRBJ1-6	TRBV20-1	CSASRSTGSPLHF	TGCAGTGCTAGCCGATCTACCGGTTCACCCCTCCACTTT
-	many	TRBJ2-1	TRBV29-1	CSVVVGFGYNEQFF	TGCAGCGTTGTAGTAGGGTTTGGTTACAATGAGCAGTTCTTC
TRBD2	many	TRBJ2-1	TRBV7-2	CASSARLAHNEQFF	TGTGCCAGCAGCGCCAGACTAGCTCACAATGAGCAGTTCTTC
TRBD1	many	TRBJ1-1	TRBV4-1	CASSQDAWSTGSTEAFF	TGCGCCAGCAGCCAAGATGCCTGGTCGACAGGGAGCACTGAAGCTTTCTTT
-	many	TRBJ2-4	TRBV20-1	CSASERAWKNIQYF	TGCAGTGCTAGTGAGAGGGCCTGGAAAAACATTCAGTACTTC
TRBD1	many	TRBJ2-7	TRBV18	CASSLGTDLREQYF	TGTGCCAGCTCGCTCGGGACAGATTTACGCGAGCAGTACTTC
TRBD2	many	TRBJ2-5	TRBV29-1	CSAFGTSGRAVSAQYF	TGCAGCGCCTTCGGGACTAGCGGGAGGGCCGTATCGGCCCAGTACTTC
-	few	TRBJ2-4	TRBV29-1	CSVEFGARDNIQYF	TGCAGCGTTGAATTTGGCGCCCGTGACAACATTCAGTACTTC
-	many	TRBJ2-7	TRBV6-5	CASSYRTDDEQYF	TGTGCCAGCAGTTATAGAACAGACGACGAGCAGTACTTC
TRBD2	-	TRBJ2-3	TRBV6-5	CASSYSLAGVEETDTQYF	TGTGCCAGCAGTTACTCCCTAGCGGGAGTGGAGGAGACAGATACGCAGTATTTT
TRBD2	many	TRBJ2-1	TRBV2	CASSEARGWTRNEQFF	TGTGCCAGCAGTGAAGCGCGGGGTTGGACTAGGAATGAGCAGTTCTTC
-	many	TRBJ2-3	TRBV29-1	CSVVRGPPSTDTQYF	TGCAGCGTTGTAAGGGGCCCACCGAGCACAGATACGCAGTATTTT
TRBD1	many	TRBJ1-3	TRBV28	CASYSQGAGNTIYF	TGTGCCAGCTATTCACAGGGGGCGGGAAACACCATATATTTT
-	many	TRBJ1-4	TRBV12-3/TRBV12-4	CASTPGPTNEKLFF	TGTGCCAGCACCCCGGGACCGACTAATGAAAAACTGTTTTTT
-	-	TRBJ1-2	TRBV20-1	CSASSKTGYGYTF	TGCAGTGCTAGTTCCAAGACGGGCTATGGCTACACCTTC
TRBD2	few	TRBJ2-1	TRBV7-2	CASRLAGDLNEQFF	TGTGCCAGCAGGTTAGCGGGAGATCTCAATGAGCAGTTCTTC
TRBD1	many	TRBJ1-1	TRBV11-2	CASSSYRGPEAFF	TGTGCCAGCAGCTCCTACAGGGGGCCTGAAGCTTTCTTT
-	many	TRBJ1-5	TRBV18	CASSPQGEGWPNQPQHF	TGTGCCAGCTCACCACAAGGAGAGGGTTGGCCCAATCAGCCCCAGCATTTT
TRBD1	many	TRBJ1-2	TRBV9	CASNPGQAKLGYTF	TGTGCCAGCAATCCGGGACAGGCCAAGTTAGGCTACACCTTC
TRBD2	few	TRBJ2-5	TRBV19	CASSTQREWGQETQYF	TGTGCCAGTAGCACCCAGCGGGAGTGGGGACAAGAGACCCAGTACTTC
-	-	TRBJ2-7	TRBV6-2/TRBV6-3	CASLPGQAHYEQYF	TGTGCCAGCTTACCCGGGCAGGCCCACTACGAGCAGTACTTC
TRBD2	many	TRBJ2-7	TRBV20-1	CSATGLAGSYEQYF	TGCAGTGCCACGGGACTAGCGGGCTCCTACGAGCAGTACTTC
-	many	TRBJ2-1	TRBV29-1	CSAHSYNEQFF	TGCAGCGCCCATAGTTACAATGAGCAGTTCTTC
-	many	TRBJ1-2	TRBV27	CASSFSVNYGYTF	TGTGCCAGCAGTTTCTCTGTGAACTATGGCTACACCTTC
TRBD1	many	TRBJ1-5	TRBV5-1	CASSSEPGQGKVQPQHF	TGCGCCAGCAGCAGTGAACCGGGACAGGGTAAGGTTCAGCCCCAGCATTTT
-	few	TRBJ1-2	TRBV12-3/TRBV12-4	CASSLGGYTF	TGTGCCAGCAGTCTGGGGGGCTACACCTTC
TRBD1	many	TRBJ1-2	TRBV5-1	CASSPPGQGAAGYTF	TGCGCCAGCAGTCCTCCGGGACAGGGGGCTGCTGGCTACACCTTC
TRBD2	many	TRBJ2-2	TRBV12-3/TRBV12-4	CASSLNPGGGAGELFF	TGTGCCAGCAGTTTAAATCCGGGAGGCGGGGCCGGGGAGCTGTTTTTT
-	many	TRBJ2-7	TRBV20-1	CSARSLEQYF	TGCAGTGCTAGAAGTCTCGAGCAGTACTTC
TRBD2	many	TRBJ2-7	TRBV5-1	CASSRTSDSSYEQYF	TGCGCCAGCAGCCGGACTAGCGACAGCTCCTACGAGCAGTACTTC
-	many	TRBJ2-2	TRBV7-8	CASSLISYTGELFF	TGTGCCAGCAGCTTAATATCGTACACCGGGGAGCTGTTTTTT
-	many	TRBJ2-1	TRBV6-2/TRBV6-3	CASSDGTVDNEQFF	TGTGCCAGCAGTGACGGGACTGTAGACAATGAGCAGTTCTTC
-	many	TRBJ2-1	TRBV6-2/TRBV6-3	CASRSWESYNEQFF	TGTGCCAGCCGGTCCTGGGAGTCGTACAATGAGCAGTTCTTC
-	many	TRBJ1-2	TRBV12-3/TRBV12-4	CASSFGDGYTF	TGTGCCAGCAGTTTCGGCGATGGCTACACCTTC
-	many	TRBJ2-3	TRBV5-5	CASSLDSRGLDTQYF	TGTGCCAGCAGCTTGGATAGTAGGGGGTTAGATACGCAGTATTTT
-	few	TRBJ1-1	TRBV5-1	CASSLRGARNTEAFF	TGCGCCAGCAGCTTGCGGGGGGCAAGGAACACTGAAGCTTTCTTT
-	many	TRBJ2-3	TRBV3-1	CASSQDSWGAADTQYF	TGTGCCAGCAGCCAAGATTCGTGGGGAGCCGCAGATACGCAGTATTTT
-	many	TRBJ2-1	TRBV3-1	CASRGISYNEQFF	TGTGCCAGCAGGGGGATATCTTACAATGAGCAGTTCTTC
-	many	TRBJ1-5	TRBV20-1	CSARDHNRVRSGNQPQHF	TGCAGTGCTAGAGATCATAATAGGGTGAGGAGTGGCAATCAGCCCCAGCATTTT
-	many	TRBJ1-1	TRBV7-9	CASIPTGGMRAFF	TGTGCCAGCATCCCGACGGGGGGGATGAGGGCTTTCTTT
TRBD1	-	TRBJ2-7	TRBV9	CASSVDTGVSYEQYF	TGTGCCAGCAGCGTAGATACAGGGGTATCGTACGAGCAGTACTTC
-	many	TRBJ1-4	TRBV12-3/TRBV12-4	CASSLGWGEKLFF	TGTGCCAGCAGTTTAGGGTGGGGGGAAAAACTGTTTTTT